The rows below give T cell receptor beta chains drawn from one sample of a study of T-cell reconstitution after alpha-beta-depleted transplantation in children. TCRdb analysed the PCR reads with MiXCR anew, one entry per CDR3 protein. Of about 900,000 distinct CDR3 sequences listed, under 30% are singletons. The material was PBMCs, mostly from graft donor cells, obtained 360 days after TCRalphabeta/CD19-depleted stem cell transplant. Receptors were obtained from a boy in the first two years of life who had a stem cell transplant for SCID, so the T cells may come from the graft donor. The CDR3 runs from the conserved cysteine through the conserved F or W. Fields, in order: CDR3 protein, CDR3 DNA, clone size, J gene, D gene, V gene. The D gene is left open where the match is weak. Size is stated for part of the rows, as once, few or many counts, or as a class when the clone is expanded.

CDR3: CSASLVNTYEQYF; DNA: TGCAGTGCTAGTTTGGTTAACACCTACGAGCAGTACTTC; size: NA; J: TRBJ2-7; D: NA; V: TRBV20-1
CDR3: CASSQHSRGDGYTF; DNA: TGCGCCAGCAGCCAACATTCAAGGGGGGATGGCTACACCTTC; size: NA; J: TRBJ1-2; D: NA; V: TRBV5-1
CDR3: CASSKQGQNSEAFF; DNA: TGTGCCAGCAGCAAACAGGGGCAGAACTCTGAAGCTTTCTTT; size: NA; J: TRBJ1-1; D: NA; V: TRBV21-1
CDR3: CASSLTGDRADKQYF; DNA: TGTGCCAGCAGTTTAACTGGGGACAGGGCGGATAAGCAGTACTTC; size: few; J: TRBJ2-7; D: TRBD1; V: TRBV12-3/TRBV12-4
CDR3: CASSWGAGSSYEQYF; DNA: TGTGCCAGCAGTTGGGGGGCAGGGAGCTCCTACGAGCAGTACTTC; size: NA; J: TRBJ2-7; D: NA; V: TRBV27
CDR3: CASSTRTGKLFF; DNA: TGTGCCAGCAGTACCCGGACAGGAAAACTGTTTTTT; size: few; J: TRBJ1-4; D: TRBD1; V: TRBV12-3/TRBV12-4
CDR3: CASSLGGTSVSSYNEQFF; DNA: TGTGCCAGCAGCTTAGGTGGGACTAGCGTTAGCTCCTACAATGAGCAGTTCTTC; size: NA; J: TRBJ2-1; D: TRBD2; V: TRBV11-2
CDR3: CASSQRILAGVQETQYF; DNA: TGTGCCAGCAGCCAACGGATCCTAGCGGGGGTACAAGAGACCCAGTACTTC; size: few; J: TRBJ2-5; D: TRBD2; V: TRBV4-2
CDR3: CASSLVAGDRTDTQYF; DNA: TGCGCCAGCAGCTTGGTTGCGGGGGACCGCACAGATACGCAGTATTTT; size: NA; J: TRBJ2-3; D: TRBD2; V: TRBV5-1
CDR3: CSVWPGPTDTQYF; DNA: TGCAGCGTGTGGCCAGGGCCGACAGATACGCAGTATTTT; size: NA; J: TRBJ2-3; D: NA; V: TRBV29-1
CDR3: CASSLEATGLAGADTQYF; DNA: TGTGCCAGCAGCCTGGAAGCTACGGGACTAGCCGGCGCAGATACGCAGTATTTT; size: few; J: TRBJ2-3; D: TRBD2; V: TRBV12-3/TRBV12-4
CDR3: CASSFLDSALDEQFF; DNA: TGTGCCAGCAGCTTCCTGGACAGTGCCCTGGATGAGCAGTTCTTC; size: few; J: TRBJ2-1; D: NA; V: TRBV7-8
CDR3: CASLTRLRGRTGELFF; DNA: TGTGCCAGCCTTACCAGGCTAAGGGGGAGGACCGGGGAGCTGTTTTTT; size: NA; J: TRBJ2-2; D: NA; V: TRBV12-3/TRBV12-4